A single sample gave rise to the 12 T cell receptor beta chains below, sequenced in a study of blood T cell repertoires in COVID-19. Assay used: immunoSEQ multiplex PCR; TCRdb lists only in-frame clones, some missing. The sample holds about 63,000 clones; around 79% are singletons and the top ten take over 30%. The material sequenced was peripheral blood. These receptors were obtained from a human donor in a cohort sampled during active COVID-19.

The chain joins TRBV7-2 to TRBJ1-5, with D tentatively TRBD1 (6 bases). The CDR3 has 14 amino acids. V was shortened by 1 base and J by 6 bases, with 10 bases between the two germline ends. Germline V gene lookup returns CDR1 SGHTA and CDR2 FQGNSA. The CDR3 reads CASSLERGGQPQHF. CDR3 nucleotide sequence: TGTGCCAGCAGCTTAGAACGAGGGGGTCAGCCCCAGCATTTT.

V is TRBV3-1 (or the pseudogene TRBV3-2) and J is TRBJ2-3; 9 positions match TRBD2. CDR3 length equals 18 residues. V shed 4 bases, J shed 4 bases, and the junction held 15 bases outside the gene matches. Germline values: CDR1 LGHDT, CDR2 YNNKEL (reference sequence). In DNA, the CDR3 is TGTGCCAGCAGCCGCGGAGGTTTAGCGGGAGCACGCCCAGATACGCAGTATTTT. Its translation: CASSRGGLAGARPDTQYF.

The chain is built from TRBV27 and TRBJ2-7; unclear D gene. Germline V gene data show CDR1 as MNHEY and CDR2 as SMNVEV (reference sequence). This CDR3 has 14 residues. V lost 6 bases and J lost 2, with 14 bases in between. The CDR3 protein is CASSPVIGPYEQYF. The DNA for the CDR3 is TGTGCCAGCAGCCCCGTTATTGGGCCCTACGAGCAGTACTTC.

The rearrangement uses TRBV7-9 and TRBJ1-2; 8 nucleotides match TRBD1. CDR3 length: 14 amino acids. Germline V gene sequence: CDR1 SEHNR, CDR2 FQNEAQ (reference sequence). Unmatched junction bases numbered 8, after V lost 5 bases and J lost 6 bases. In DNA form, the CDR3 reads TGTGCCAGCAGCCCAGACAGGGGTTTGAATGGCTACACCTTC. It is translated as CASSPDRGLNGYTF.

The V gene is TRBV18, the J gene TRBJ1-1, with TRBD1 matching 8 bases. V lost 6 bases, J lost 4 bases, and 7 bases stayed unmatched. The CDR3 has 14 amino acids. Germline V gene sequence: CDR1 KGHSH, CDR2 LQKENI. CDR3 amino acids: CASSRGQAGTEAFF. For the CDR3, the DNA is TGTGCCAGCTCGCGGGGACAGGCGGGCACTGAAGCTTTCTTT.

This sequence joins TRBV2 and TRBJ2-7; D possibly corresponds to TRBD1 (5 bases). This CDR3 is 13 amino acids long. Germline V gives CDR1 SNHLY, CDR2 FYNNEI. Trimming stripped 4 bases from V and 3 bases from J, with 10 bases between. CDR3 DNA sequence: TGTGCCAGCAGTGTGACAGCGAACTACGAGCAGTACTTC. Its protein is CASSVTANYEQYF.

CDR3 bases: TGTGCCAGCGTGACAGCGGGAGGCCTCTACGAGCAGTACTTC. Translating gives CASVTAGGLYEQYF. V is TRBV2 and J is TRBJ2-7; 9 bases match TRBD2. Trimming at V came to 8 bases and at J to 3 bases, leaving 8 bases not matched to a gene. This CDR3 has 14 amino acids. Germline assignment: CDR1 SNHLY and CDR2 FYNNEI.

J is TRBJ1-5 and V is TRBV14; D might be TRBD1 (5 bases). The V gene's germline CDR1 is SGHDN and CDR2 FVKESK. The CDR3 contains 14 residues. V lost 1 base, J lost 3 bases, and 7 bases lay in between. This CDR3 reads CASSQGGSNQPQHF. The CDR3 DNA reads as TGTGCCAGCAGCCAAGGGGGCTCCAATCAGCCCCAGCATTTT.

V usage is TRBV19 and J usage is TRBJ1-5; no clear D. Trimming stripped 7 bases from V and 0 bases from J, with 16 bases between. Per the germline V gene, CDR1 is LNHDA and CDR2 is SQIVND (reference sequence). The CDR3 spans 16 residues. CDR3 sequence (DNA): TGTGCCAGTAAGGCCGTGACACCTTATAGCAATCAGCCCCAGCATTTT. Amino acid sequence: CASKAVTPYSNQPQHF.

J is TRBJ2-7 and V is TRBV6-2 or TRBV6-3, with 11 bases that match TRBD2. With V trimmed by 5 bases and J by 6 bases, 12 bases remained unmatched. Germline values: CDR1 MNHEY, CDR2 SVGEGT. This CDR3 has 16 amino acids. The CDR3 here is CASSLHPGLAGGEQYF. CDR3 nucleotide sequence: TGTGCCAGCAGTCTCCACCCTGGACTAGCGGGCGGCGAGCAGTACTTC.

This sequence joins TRBV7-2 and TRBJ1-4; D gene ambiguous. V lost 5 bases to trimming and J lost 0 bases, with 10 bases between them. This CDR3 contains 15 residues. Germline V CDR1 and CDR2: SGHTA, FQGNSA. The CDR3 region is CASSPSPATNEKLFF. The CDR3 DNA reads TGTGCCAGCAGCCCTTCGCCAGCAACTAATGAAAAACTGTTTTTT. Complete variable domain (other parts from reference TRBV7-2 and TRBJ1-4): GAGVSQSPSNKVTEKGKDVELRCDPISGHTALYWYRQSLGQGLEFLIYFQGNSAPDKSGLPSDRFSAERTGGSVSTLTIQRTQQEDSAVYLCASSPSPATNEKLFFGSGTQLSVL.

The genes are TRBV2 and TRBJ1-5; D gene ambiguous. V lost 1 base and J 3 bases, leaving 4 bases between the germline ends. Per germline, CDR1 SNHLY and CDR2 FYNNEI. The CDR3 sequence is 13 residues long. CDR3: CASSEVSNQPQHF. In nucleotides, the CDR3 is TGTGCCAGCAGTGAAGTATCCAATCAGCCCCAGCATTTT.